These 15 T cell receptor beta chains originate from one sample sequenced in a study of response to subunit inactivated influenza vaccine. TCRdb re-called the RT-PCR reads with MiXCR, one entry per CDR3 protein. This table has around 480,000 distinct CDR3 sequences, 9.5% to 13% appearing once. The source was PBMCs from blood, collected roughly 48 days after vaccination. The receptor source for this set is a man in his fifties who received an inactivated influenza vaccine.

A few counts support this clonotype. V is TRBV29-1 and J is TRBJ2-7; D may match TRBD1 or TRBD2 (5 bases each). CDR1 and CDR2 (germline): SQVTM, ANQGSEA. V was cut by 7 bases and J by 2 bases, with 18 bases left in between. The CDR3 loop spans 14 amino acids. The chain's CDR3 is CSATPLGRTYEQYF. The DNA of the CDR3 is TGCAGCGCCACGCCCCTGGGACGGACCTACGAGCAGTACTTC.

The J gene is TRBJ2-3, the V gene TRBV7-6; 10 nucleotides agree with TRBD2. The CDR3 sequence is 18 residues long. V gave up 0 bases and J gave up 3 bases; unmatched junction bases: 9. CDR1 SGHVS and CDR2 FNYEAQ come from the germline V gene. CDR3 loop: CASSLAPALAGITDTQYF. In DNA form, the CDR3 reads TGTGCCAGCAGCTTAGCGCCGGCACTAGCGGGGATAACAGATACGCAGTATTTT.

This clonotype has just a few counts. The V and J genes are TRBV29-1 and TRBJ2-5; tentative D call: TRBD1 (5 bases). The CDR3 extends over 12 amino acids. V gave up 4 bases and J gave up 4 bases, with 10 bases separating them. Looked up from germline, CDR1 is SQVTM and CDR2 is ANQGSEA. This chain's CDR3 is CSVVTGPETQYF. The CDR3 nucleotides read TGCAGCGTTGTAACAGGCCCAGAGACCCAGTACTTC.

CDR3 bases: TGTGCCACCAGTGATCCCCTTGGCGGGTCCTACGAGCAGTACTTC. Residues: CATSDPLGGSYEQYF. This chain links TRBV24-1 with TRBJ2-7; D might be TRBD2 (5 bases). This CDR3 is built from 15 residues. Per the germline V gene, CDR1 is KGHDR and CDR2 is SFDVKD. The V and J ends lost 3 bases and 1 base respectively, with 12 bases between them.

Ten or more counts support this clonotype. The V call is TRBV7-2, the J call TRBJ1-3; D unresolved. Germline V gives CDR1 SGHTA, CDR2 FQGNSA. Between the trimmed V and J ends, which lost 1 base and 2 bases, there was a span of 12 bases. CDR3 length: 16 residues. CDR3 sequence reads: CASSLVAGKAGNTIYF. CDR3 DNA: TGTGCCAGCAGCTTAGTTGCGGGAAAGGCTGGAAACACCATATATTTT.

This clonotype was seen only a few times. The rearrangement joins TRBV7-2 to TRBJ2-7; D is possibly TRBD2 (6 bases). CDR1 is SGHTA, CDR2 FQGNSA, per germline. Trimming removed 1 base at V and 2 bases at J, with 9 bases between. The CDR3 length is 14 residues. The CDR3 DNA reads as TGTGCCAGCAGCTTAGGGCGGGGAACCTACGAGCAGTACTTC. Translating gives CASSLGRGTYEQYF.

This chain uses TRBV4-3 with TRBJ2-6; 7 bases align to TRBD2. V lost 3 bases, J lost 4 bases, and 6 bases stayed unmatched. Looked up from germline, CDR1 is LGHNA and CDR2 is YSLEER. The CDR3 runs 16 residues. DNA of the CDR3: TGCGCCAGCAGCCAGGGGGTCGGGAGGGGGGCCAACGTCCTGACTTTC. This gives the protein CASSQGVGRGANVLTF.

The chain links TRBV3-1 to TRBJ2-7; D not certain. The CDR3 length is 13 residues. CDR1 is LGHDT and CDR2 is YNNKEL in the germline V gene (reference sequence). Trimming stripped 4 bases from V and 2 bases from J, with 9 bases between. CDR3 amino acids: CASSRGSPYEQYF. CDR3 bases: TGTGCCAGCAGCCGTGGCAGCCCCTACGAGCAGTACTTC.

Only a few counts were recorded for this clonotype. The V call is TRBV12-3 or TRBV12-4, the J call TRBJ2-3; 8 nucleotides align to TRBD2. The ends lost 0 bases at V and 5 bases at J; junction bases unmatched: 1. This CDR3 has 14 amino acids. Here the CDR3 DNA reads TGTGCCAGCAGTTTAGCGCGGGGGGTAGATACGCAGTATTTT. Residues: CASSLARGVDTQYF.

The table lists this clonotype with many counts. The chain combines TRBV7-9 with TRBJ1-2, with TRBD1 matching over 8 bases. V lost 4 bases to trimming and J lost 6 bases; unmatched junction nucleotides: 4. The CDR3 has 13 amino acids. The germline CDR1 and CDR2 sequences are SEHNR and FQNEAQ (reference sequence). The CDR3 loop is CASSYGQGNGYTF. The CDR3 nucleotides read TGTGCCAGCAGCTACGGACAGGGAAATGGCTACACCTTC. The full variable domain, rest sourced from reference TRBV7-9 and TRBJ1-2, is DTGVSQNPRHKITKRGQNVTFRCDPISEHNRLYWYRQTLGQGPEFLTYFQNEAQLEKSRLLSDRFSAERPKGSFSTLEIQRTEQGDSAMYLCASSYGQGNGYTFGSGTRLTVV.

This clonotype appeared many times. The chain uses TRBV28 and TRBJ2-2; 8 positions match TRBD2. Germline V gene lookup returns CDR1 MDHEN and CDR2 SYDVKM. The CDR3 is made up of 15 amino acids. V shed 6 bases and J 8 bases; nucleotides not matched to a gene: 11. The CDR3 bases are TGTGCCAGCAGCTCTCGGGGGGGCAAAAGAGGGGAGCTGTTTTTT. It translates to CASSSRGGKRGELFF.

This clonotype was observed at least ten times. The gene calls are TRBV29-1 and TRBJ2-7; no clear D. The CDR3 runs to 13 residues. With 7 bases removed from V and 3 bases from J, the gap between germline ends came to 16 bases. Looked up from germline, CDR1 is SQVTM and CDR2 is ANQGSEA. As DNA, the CDR3 is TGCAGCGCCCGGCCCCCAGGCAGCTACGAGCAGTACTTC. Its translation is CSARPPGSYEQYF.

This clonotype turned up a few times. The genes are TRBV9 and TRBJ2-3; TRBD2 aligns across 7 bases. Germline V gene data show CDR1 as SGDLS and CDR2 as YYNGEE. The J segment lost 0 bases and the V segment lost 0 bases, leaving 1 base of the junction unmatched. The CDR3 length is 15 residues. This CDR3 is CASSVASGSTDTQYF. CDR3 in DNA: TGTGCCAGCAGCGTAGCTAGCGGTAGCACAGATACGCAGTATTTT.

This clonotype was observed a few times. This rearrangement joins TRBV3-1 to TRBJ2-7; 9 nucleotides match TRBD1. The V gene end was trimmed by 5 bases and the J gene end by 3 bases; junction bases not matched to a gene: 8. The CDR3 consists of 15 residues. From germline, CDR1 is LGHDT and CDR2 YNNKEL (reference sequence). CDR3 in DNA: TGTGCCAGCAGCTTACAGCGGACAGGGGTCTACGAGCAGTACTTC. Translation: CASSLQRTGVYEQYF.

This clonotype has a count of ten or more. The gene calls are TRBV20-1 and TRBJ1-1; no definite D call. The ends were cut back, 6 bases at V and 1 base at J, with 9 bases in the middle. Germline V gene sequence: CDR1 DFQATT, CDR2 SNEGSKA (reference sequence). This CDR3 comprises 12 residues. CDR3 sequence reads: CSAPRRNTEAFF. The DNA for the CDR3 is TGCAGTGCCCCAAGAAGGAACACTGAAGCTTTCTTT.